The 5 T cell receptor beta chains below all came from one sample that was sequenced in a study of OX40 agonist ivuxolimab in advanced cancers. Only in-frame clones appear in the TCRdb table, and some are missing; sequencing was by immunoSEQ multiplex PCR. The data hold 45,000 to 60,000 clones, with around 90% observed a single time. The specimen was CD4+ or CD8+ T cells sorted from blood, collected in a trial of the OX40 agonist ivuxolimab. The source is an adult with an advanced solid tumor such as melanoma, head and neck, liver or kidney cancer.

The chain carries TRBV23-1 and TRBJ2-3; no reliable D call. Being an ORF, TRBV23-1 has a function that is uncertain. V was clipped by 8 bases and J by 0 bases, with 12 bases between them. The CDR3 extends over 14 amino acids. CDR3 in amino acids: CASSRWVSTDTQYF. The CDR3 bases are TGCGCCAGCTCCAGGTGGGTTAGCACAGATACGCAGTATTTT.

CDR3 sequence reads: CASTGTGGNTGELFF. In DNA form, the CDR3 reads TGTGCCAGTACGGGGACAGGGGGCAACACCGGGGAGCTGTTTTTT. The chain is built from TRBV7-8 and TRBJ2-2; 12 bases agree with TRBD1. CDR3 length: 15 residues. Germline CDR1 reads SGHVS; CDR2 reads FQNEAQ. V lost 9 bases and J lost 2; bases outside the gene matches: 4. Complete variable domain (other parts from reference TRBV7-8 and TRBJ2-2): GAGVSQSPRYKVAKRGQDVALRCDPISGHVSLFWYQQALGQGPEFLTYFQNEAQLDKSGLPSDRFFAERPEGSVSTLKIQRTQQEDSAVYLCASTGTGGNTGELFFGEGSRLTVL.

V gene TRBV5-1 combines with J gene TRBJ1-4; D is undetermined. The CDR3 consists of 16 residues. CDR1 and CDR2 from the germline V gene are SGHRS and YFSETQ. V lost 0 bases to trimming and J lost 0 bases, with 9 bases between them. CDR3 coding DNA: TGCGCCAGCAGCTTGGGGCCAGCTACAACTAATGAAAAACTGTTTTTT. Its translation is CASSLGPATTNEKLFF.

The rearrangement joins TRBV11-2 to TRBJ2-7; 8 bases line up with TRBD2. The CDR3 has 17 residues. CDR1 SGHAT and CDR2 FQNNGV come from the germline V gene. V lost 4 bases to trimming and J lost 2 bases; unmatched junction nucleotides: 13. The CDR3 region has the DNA TGTGCCAGCAGCTGGGATTGGACGGGAGGGTCCCCCTACGAGCAGTACTTC. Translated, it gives CASSWDWTGGSPYEQYF.

The CDR3 protein is CASNPASDEAFF. The CDR3 nucleotides are TGTGCCAGCAACCCGGCGAGTGATGAAGCTTTCTTT. This chain joins TRBV28 and TRBJ1-1, with D uncertain. CDR1 and CDR2 (germline): MDHEN, SYDVKM. This CDR3 has 12 residues. V lost 7 bases to trimming and J lost 7 bases, with 13 bases between them.